This T cell receptor (beta chain) was profiled in a study of technical replicates of blood from a few donors (dated by TCRdb to the late 2010s). This clone has a single count. The target of this receptor is not known. Base qualities are not at hand, and no much larger clone is one base apart. The protocol used for the library was the immunoSEQ multiplex PCR assay. TCRdb holds this immuneACCESS table with in-frame rearrangements only. Some clones are missing; in checked studies, unresolved V genes explain under half, and the rest has no known cause. Within this sample are 70,000 to 90,000 clones, with 90% to 95% of them counted one time only. Together, the top ten hold around 0.37% of the sample. Counted from cysteine to phenylalanine, this CDR3 has 15 amino acids. Only the CDR3 portion is preserved as DNA: 45 bases, with reading frame beginning at the first base. CDR1 is given as MGHDK and CDR2 as SYGVNS, both from the germline V gene. The junction shows trimming of 3 bases on V and 1 base on J, and the gene matches do not reach 2 bases of it.

The rearranged segments are TRBV25-1 and TRBJ2-1; 8 central bases correspond to TRBD2. This TCR derives from a human donor in good health. Sequenced sample: T cells isolated from PBMCs. The CDR3 amino acid sequence is: CASSEREESYNEQFF. Here is the DNA: TGTGCCAGCAGTGAGCGGGAGGAATCCTACAATGAGCAGTTCTTC.